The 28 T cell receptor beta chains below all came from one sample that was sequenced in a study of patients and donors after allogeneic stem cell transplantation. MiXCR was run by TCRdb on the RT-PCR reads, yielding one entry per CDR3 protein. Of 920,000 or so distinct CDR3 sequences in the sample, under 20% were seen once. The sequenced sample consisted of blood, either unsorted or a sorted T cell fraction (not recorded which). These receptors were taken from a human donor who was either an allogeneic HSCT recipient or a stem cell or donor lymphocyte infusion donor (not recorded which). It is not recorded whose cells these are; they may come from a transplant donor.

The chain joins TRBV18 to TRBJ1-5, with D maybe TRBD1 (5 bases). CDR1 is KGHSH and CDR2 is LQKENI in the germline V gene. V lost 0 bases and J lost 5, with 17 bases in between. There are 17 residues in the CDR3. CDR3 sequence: CASSPPKRGVRDQPQHF. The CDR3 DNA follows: TGTGCCAGCTCACCACCGAAAAGAGGGGTACGCGATCAGCCCCAGCATTTT.

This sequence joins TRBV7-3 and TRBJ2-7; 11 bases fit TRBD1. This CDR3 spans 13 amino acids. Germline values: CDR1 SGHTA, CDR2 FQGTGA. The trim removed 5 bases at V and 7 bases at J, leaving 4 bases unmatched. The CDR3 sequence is CASSQDRGQEQYF. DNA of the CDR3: TGTGCCAGCAGCCAGGACAGGGGGCAAGAGCAGTACTTC.

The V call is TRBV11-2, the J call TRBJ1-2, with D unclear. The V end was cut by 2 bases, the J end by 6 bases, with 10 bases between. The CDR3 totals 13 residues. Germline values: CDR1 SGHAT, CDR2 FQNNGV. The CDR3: CASSLSWANGYTF. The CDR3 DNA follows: TGTGCCAGCAGCTTATCCTGGGCCAATGGCTACACCTTC.

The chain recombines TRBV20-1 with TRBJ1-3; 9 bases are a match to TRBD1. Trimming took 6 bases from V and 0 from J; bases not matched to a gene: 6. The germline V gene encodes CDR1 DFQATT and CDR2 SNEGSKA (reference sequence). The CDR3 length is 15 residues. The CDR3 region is CSAKGQGNSGNTIYF. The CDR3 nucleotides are TGCAGTGCCAAAGGACAGGGGAACTCTGGAAACACCATATATTTT.

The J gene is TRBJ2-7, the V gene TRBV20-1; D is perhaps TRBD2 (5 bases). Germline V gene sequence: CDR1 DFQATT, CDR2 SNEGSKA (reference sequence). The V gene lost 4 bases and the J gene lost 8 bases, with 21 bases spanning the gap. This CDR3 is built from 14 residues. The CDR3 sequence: CSATPGVGAVQQYF. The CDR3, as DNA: TGCAGTGCTACACCCGGGGTAGGCGCGGTACAGCAGTACTTC.

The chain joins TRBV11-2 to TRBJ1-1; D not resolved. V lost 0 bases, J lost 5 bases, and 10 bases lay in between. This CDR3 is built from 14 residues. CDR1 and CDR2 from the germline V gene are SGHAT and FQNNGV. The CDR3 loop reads CASSLDTASTEAFF. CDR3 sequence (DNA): TGTGCCAGCAGCTTAGACACCGCATCGACTGAAGCTTTCTTT.

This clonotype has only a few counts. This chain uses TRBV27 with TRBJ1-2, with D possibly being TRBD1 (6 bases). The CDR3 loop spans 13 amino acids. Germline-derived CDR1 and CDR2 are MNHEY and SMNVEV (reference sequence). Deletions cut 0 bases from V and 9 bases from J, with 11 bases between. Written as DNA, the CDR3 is TGTGCCAGCAGTTTATCGGCTACAGGGAGCTACACCTTC. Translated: CASSLSATGSYTF.

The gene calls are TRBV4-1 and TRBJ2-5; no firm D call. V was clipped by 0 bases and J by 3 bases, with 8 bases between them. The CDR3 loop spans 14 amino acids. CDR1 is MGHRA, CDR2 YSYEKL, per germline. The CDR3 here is CASSQDGNKETQYF. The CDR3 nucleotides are TGCGCCAGCAGCCAAGATGGGAATAAAGAGACCCAGTACTTC.

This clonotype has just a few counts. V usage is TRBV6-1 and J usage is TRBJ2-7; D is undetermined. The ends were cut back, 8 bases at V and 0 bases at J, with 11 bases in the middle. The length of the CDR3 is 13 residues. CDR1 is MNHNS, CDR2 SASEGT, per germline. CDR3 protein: CASQSPNSYEQYF. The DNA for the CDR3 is TGTGCCAGCCAGTCCCCTAACTCCTACGAGCAGTACTTC.

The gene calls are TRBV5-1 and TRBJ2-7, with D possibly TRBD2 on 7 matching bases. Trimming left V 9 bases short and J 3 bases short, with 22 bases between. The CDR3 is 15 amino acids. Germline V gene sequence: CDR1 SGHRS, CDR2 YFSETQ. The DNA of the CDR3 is TGCGCCACCCGAAAAGGTCGGGGGGCGGACTACGAGCAGTACTTC. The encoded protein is CATRKGRGADYEQYF.

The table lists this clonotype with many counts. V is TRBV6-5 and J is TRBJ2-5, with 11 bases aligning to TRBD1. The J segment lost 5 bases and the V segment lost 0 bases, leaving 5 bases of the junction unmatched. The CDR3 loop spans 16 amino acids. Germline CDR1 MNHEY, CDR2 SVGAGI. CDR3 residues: CASSYSWTGGMETQYF. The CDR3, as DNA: TGTGCCAGCAGTTACTCCTGGACAGGGGGCATGGAGACCCAGTACTTC.

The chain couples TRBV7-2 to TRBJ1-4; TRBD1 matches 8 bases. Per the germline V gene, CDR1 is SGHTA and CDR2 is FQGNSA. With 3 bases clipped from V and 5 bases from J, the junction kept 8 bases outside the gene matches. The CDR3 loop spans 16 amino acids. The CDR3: CASSFPTTGGNEKLFF. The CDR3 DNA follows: TGTGCCAGCAGCTTCCCCACCACAGGGGGAAATGAAAAACTGTTTTTT.

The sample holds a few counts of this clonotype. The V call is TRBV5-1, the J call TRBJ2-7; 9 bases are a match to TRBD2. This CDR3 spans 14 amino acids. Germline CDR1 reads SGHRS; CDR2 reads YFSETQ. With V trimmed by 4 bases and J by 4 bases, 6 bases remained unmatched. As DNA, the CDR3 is TGCGCCAGCAGCCCGCGCGGGAGGGAGTACGAGCAGTACTTC. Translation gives CASSPRGREYEQYF.

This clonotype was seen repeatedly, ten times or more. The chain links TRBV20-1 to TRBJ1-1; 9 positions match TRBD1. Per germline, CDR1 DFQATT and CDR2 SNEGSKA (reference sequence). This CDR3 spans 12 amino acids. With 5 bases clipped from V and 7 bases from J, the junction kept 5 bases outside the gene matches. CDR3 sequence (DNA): TGCAGTGCTCGAAGACAGGGGGGTGAAGCTTTCTTT. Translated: CSARRQGGEAFF.

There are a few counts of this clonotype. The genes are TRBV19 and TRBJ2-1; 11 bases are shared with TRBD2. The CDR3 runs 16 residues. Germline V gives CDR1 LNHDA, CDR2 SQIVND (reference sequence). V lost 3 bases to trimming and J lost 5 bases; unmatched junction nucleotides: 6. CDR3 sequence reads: CASSMALAGGHNEQFF. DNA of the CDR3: TGTGCCAGTAGTATGGCCCTAGCGGGGGGACACAATGAGCAGTTCTTC.

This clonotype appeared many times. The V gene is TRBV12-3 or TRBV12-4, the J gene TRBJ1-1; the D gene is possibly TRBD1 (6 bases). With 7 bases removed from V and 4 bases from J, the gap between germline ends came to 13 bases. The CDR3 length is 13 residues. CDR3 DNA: TGTGCCAGCATCCAACAGGGTTTCACTGAAGCTTTCTTT. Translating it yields CASIQQGFTEAFF.

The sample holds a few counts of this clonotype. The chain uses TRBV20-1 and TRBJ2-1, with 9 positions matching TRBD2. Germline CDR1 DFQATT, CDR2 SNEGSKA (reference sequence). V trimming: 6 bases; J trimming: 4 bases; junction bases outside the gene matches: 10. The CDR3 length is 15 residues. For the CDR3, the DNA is TGCAGTGCCCAACCTTCTAGCGGGGCTTACAATGAGCAGTTCTTC. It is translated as CSAQPSSGAYNEQFF.

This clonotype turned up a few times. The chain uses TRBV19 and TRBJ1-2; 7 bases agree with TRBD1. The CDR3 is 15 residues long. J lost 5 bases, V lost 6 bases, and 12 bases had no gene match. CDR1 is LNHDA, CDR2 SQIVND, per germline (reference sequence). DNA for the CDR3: TGTGCCAGTAGCCCCCCGGACAGGTCCATTTATGGCTACACCTTC. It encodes CASSPPDRSIYGYTF.

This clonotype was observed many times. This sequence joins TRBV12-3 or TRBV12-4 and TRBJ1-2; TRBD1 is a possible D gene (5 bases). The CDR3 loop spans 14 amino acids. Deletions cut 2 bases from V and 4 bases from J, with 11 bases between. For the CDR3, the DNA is TGTGCCAGCAGTTTATTAGACAGACGCTATGGCTACACCTTC. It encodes CASSLLDRRYGYTF.

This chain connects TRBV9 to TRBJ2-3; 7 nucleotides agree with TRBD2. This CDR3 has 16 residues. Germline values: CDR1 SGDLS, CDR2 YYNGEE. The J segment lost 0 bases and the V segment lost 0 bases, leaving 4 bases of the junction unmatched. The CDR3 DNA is TGTGCCAGCAGCGTAGTGGGAGGGACTAGCACAGATACGCAGTATTTT. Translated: CASSVVGGTSTDTQYF. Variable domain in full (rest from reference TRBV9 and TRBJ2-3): DSGVTQTPKHLITATGQRVTLRCSPRSGDLSVYWYQQSLDQGLQFLIQYYNGEERAKGNILERFSAQQFPDLHSELNLSSLELGDSALYFCASSVVGGTSTDTQYFGPGTRLTVL.

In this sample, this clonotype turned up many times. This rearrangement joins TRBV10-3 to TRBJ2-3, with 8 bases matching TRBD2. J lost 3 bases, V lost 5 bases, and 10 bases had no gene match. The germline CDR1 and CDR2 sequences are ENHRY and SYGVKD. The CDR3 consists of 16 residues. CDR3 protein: CAISPSGSPWTDTQYF. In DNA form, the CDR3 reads TGTGCCATCAGTCCTAGCGGGTCCCCATGGACAGATACGCAGTATTTT.

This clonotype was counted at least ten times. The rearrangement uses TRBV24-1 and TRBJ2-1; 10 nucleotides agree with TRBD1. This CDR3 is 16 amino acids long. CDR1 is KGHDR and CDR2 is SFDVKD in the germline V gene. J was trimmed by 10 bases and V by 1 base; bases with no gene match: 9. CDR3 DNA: TGTGCCACCAGTGATTTCATTGGGGGACAGGGGTACGAGCAGTTCTTC. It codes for CATSDFIGGQGYEQFF.

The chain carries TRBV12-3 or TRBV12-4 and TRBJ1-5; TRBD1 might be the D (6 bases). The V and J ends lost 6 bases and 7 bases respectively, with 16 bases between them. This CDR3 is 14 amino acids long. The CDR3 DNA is TGTGCCAGCAGACCCGATAAAACAGGGCAGCCCCAGCATTTT. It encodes CASRPDKTGQPQHF.

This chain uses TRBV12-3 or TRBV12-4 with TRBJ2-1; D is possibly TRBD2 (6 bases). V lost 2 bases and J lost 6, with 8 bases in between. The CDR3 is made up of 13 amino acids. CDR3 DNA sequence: TGTGCCAGCAGTTTATTAGCGGTCAATGAGCAGTTCTTC. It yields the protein CASSLLAVNEQFF.

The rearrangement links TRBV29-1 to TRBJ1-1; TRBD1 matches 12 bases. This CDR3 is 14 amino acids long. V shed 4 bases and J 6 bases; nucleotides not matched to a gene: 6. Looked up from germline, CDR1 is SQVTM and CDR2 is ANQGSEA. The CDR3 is CSVGDRGPFAEAFF. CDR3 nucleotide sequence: TGCAGCGTTGGGGACAGGGGGCCATTTGCTGAAGCTTTCTTT.

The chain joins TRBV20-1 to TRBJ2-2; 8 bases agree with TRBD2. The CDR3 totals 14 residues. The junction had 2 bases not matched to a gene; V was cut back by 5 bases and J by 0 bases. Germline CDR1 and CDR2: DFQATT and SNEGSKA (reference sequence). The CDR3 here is CSALAGTNTGELFF. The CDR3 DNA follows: TGCAGTGCTTTAGCGGGGACGAACACCGGGGAGCTGTTTTTT.

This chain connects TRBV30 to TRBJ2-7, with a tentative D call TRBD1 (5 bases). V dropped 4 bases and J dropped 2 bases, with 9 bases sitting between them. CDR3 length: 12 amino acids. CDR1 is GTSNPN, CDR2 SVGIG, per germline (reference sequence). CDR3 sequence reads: CAWNQGTYEQYF. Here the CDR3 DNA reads TGTGCCTGGAATCAGGGTACCTACGAGCAGTACTTC.

The CDR3: CASSLWDTDTQYF. DNA of the CDR3: TGTGCCAGCAGTTTATGGGACACAGATACGCAGTATTTT. The chain uses TRBV12-3 or TRBV12-4 and TRBJ2-3, with D unclear. Trimming took 2 bases from V and 2 from J, leaving 5 bases between them. The CDR3 extends over 13 amino acids.